Sequencing of this TCR beta chain was carried out in a study of cytomegalovirus exposure and HLA in healthy donors. Study at large: Researchers previously reported finding 90 million to 130 million unique TCR beta sequences from some 180 million T cells.

With 2 bases removed from V and 5 bases from J, the gap between germline ends came to 13 bases. Germline V gene sequence: CDR1 SGDLS, CDR2 YYNGEE. The CDR3 runs 14 residues. In the PCR, 60 Vbeta and 13 Jbeta primers were used. Assay: immunoSEQ multiplex PCR; the TCRdb copy retains only in-frame clones and omits some. The repertoire has some 42,000 clones, roughly 47% of them found once; the top ten carry about 12%. The chain has TRBV9 and TRBJ2-5; D not resolved. Sequencing was done on a sample of PBMCs. The source is a human donor in good health. The DNA for the CDR3 is TGTGCCAGCAGCGTCTCCTCAACCGGGGAGACCCAGTACTTC. As protein: CASSVSSTGETQYF.